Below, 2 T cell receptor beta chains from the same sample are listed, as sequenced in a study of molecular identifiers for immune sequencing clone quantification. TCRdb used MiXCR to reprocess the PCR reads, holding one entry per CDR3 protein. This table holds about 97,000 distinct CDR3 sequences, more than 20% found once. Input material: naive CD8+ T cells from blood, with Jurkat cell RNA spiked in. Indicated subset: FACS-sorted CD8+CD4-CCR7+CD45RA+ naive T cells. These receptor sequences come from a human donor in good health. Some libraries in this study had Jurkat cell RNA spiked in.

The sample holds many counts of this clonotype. CDR3 protein: CASSPLTGGKNIQYF. The CDR3, as DNA: TGTGCCAGCAGCCCTCTTACAGGGGGCAAAAACATTCAGTACTTC. This chain links TRBV7-9 with TRBJ2-4; 8 bases are shared with TRBD1. The CDR3 has 15 amino acids. Looked up from germline, CDR1 is SEHNR and CDR2 is FQNEAQ (reference sequence). Trimming cost V 5 bases and J 3 bases; bases outside gene matches: 6.

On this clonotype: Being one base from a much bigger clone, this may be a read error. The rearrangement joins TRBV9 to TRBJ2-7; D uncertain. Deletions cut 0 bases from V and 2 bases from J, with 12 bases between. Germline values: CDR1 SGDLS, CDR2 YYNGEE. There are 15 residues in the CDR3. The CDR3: CASSVGDESTYEQYF. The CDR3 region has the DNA TGTGCCAGCAGCGTAGGAGACGAAAGCACCTACGAGCAGTACTTC.